The entry that follows covers one TCR beta chain sequence. This sample stems from a study of blood T cell repertoires in COVID-19. Method: immunoSEQ multiplex PCR; TCRdb's copy keeps in-frame clones and lacks some. The sample consists of about 140,000 clones, about 86% of them appearing once. Per the germline V gene, CDR1 is MNHNS and CDR2 is SASEGT. The CDR3 covers 16 residues. Trimming stripped 1 base from V and 5 bases from J, with 17 bases between. The genes are TRBV6-1 and TRBJ2-5; D uncertain. The sequence came from a woman aged 55-75 years with acute or convalescent COVID-19. Sequenced input: peripheral blood. CDR3 sequence: CASSEGLVALPETQYF. In DNA form, the CDR3 reads TGTGCCAGCAGTGAAGGGCTAGTAGCTTTACCCGAGACCCAGTACTTC.